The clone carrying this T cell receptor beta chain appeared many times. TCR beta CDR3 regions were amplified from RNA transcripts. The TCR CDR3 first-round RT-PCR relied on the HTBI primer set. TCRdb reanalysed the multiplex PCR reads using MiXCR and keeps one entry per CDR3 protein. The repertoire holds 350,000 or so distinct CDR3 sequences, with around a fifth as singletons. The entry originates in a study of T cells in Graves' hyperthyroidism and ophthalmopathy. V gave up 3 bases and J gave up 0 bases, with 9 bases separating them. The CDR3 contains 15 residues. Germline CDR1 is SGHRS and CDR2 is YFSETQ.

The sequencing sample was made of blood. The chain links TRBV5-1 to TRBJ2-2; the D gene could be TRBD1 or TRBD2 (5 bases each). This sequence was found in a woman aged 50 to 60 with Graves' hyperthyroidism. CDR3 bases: TGCGCCAGCAGCTGGGACCTCTCGAACACCGGGGAGCTGTTTTTT. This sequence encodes CASSWDLSNTGELFF.